This T cell receptor beta chain derives from a study of tumor and adjacent non-tumor tissue in lung cancer. Study overall: Aged about 30 to 76 years, patients included more than nine men and 5 women with stage I to III disease. The study's findings and limits: Normal lung showed higher cumulative top 100 clone frequency than tumor. Tumor tissue had significantly higher TCR diversity than normal lung.

No cell sorting was done before RNA was extracted from the tissue. This non-tumor lung sample came from over 3 cm beyond the tumor edge. A modified ARM-PCR protocol with three rounds of nested PCR amplified TCRbeta. TCRdb redid the calling of the multiplex PCR reads with MiXCR, one entry per CDR3 protein. The sample records some 100,000 distinct CDR3 sequences, over 55% being singletons. Germline loops: CDR1 SGHAT, CDR2 FQDESV (reference sequence). CDR3 length: 13 residues. This clonotype was found once. Its antigen is unknown. The junction differs from germline at one of its ends, possibly a read error.

Sample: distant non-tumor lung tissue. The chain couples TRBV11-1 to TRBJ2-3, with D perhaps matching TRBD1 (5 bases). The receptor comes from a man under 40 with non-small cell lung cancer. The CDR3 DNA sequence: TGTGCCAGCAGCCTCAGGGTTGAAGATAGGCAGTATTTT. The encoded protein is CASSLRVEDRQYF.